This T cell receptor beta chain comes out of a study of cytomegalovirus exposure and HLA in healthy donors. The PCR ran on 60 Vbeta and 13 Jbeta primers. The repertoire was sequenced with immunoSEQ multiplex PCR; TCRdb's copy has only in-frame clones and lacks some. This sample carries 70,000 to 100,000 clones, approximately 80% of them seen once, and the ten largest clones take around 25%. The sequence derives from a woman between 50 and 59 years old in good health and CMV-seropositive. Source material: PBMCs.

CDR3 in DNA: TGTGCCAGCAGCTCCGACAGGGGGCTTGAAAAACTGTTTTTT. Protein: CASSSDRGLEKLFF. This chain joins TRBV7-9 and TRBJ1-4; 10 nucleotides match TRBD1. With 4 bases clipped from V and 7 bases from J, the junction kept 3 bases outside the gene matches. From germline, CDR1 is SEHNR and CDR2 FQNEAQ (reference sequence). This CDR3 is 14 amino acids long.